These 3 T cell receptor beta chains originate from one sample sequenced in a study of Graves' ophthalmopathy and Graves' hyperthyroidism. The TCR beta CDR3 regions underwent amplification from RNA transcripts. HTBI primers were used in a first-round RT-PCR, which preceded a second-round multiplex PCR. MiXCR, run by TCRdb on the multiplex PCR reads, gives a single entry per CDR3 protein. The table has roughly 480,000 distinct CDR3 sequences, around 15% seen once. The sample taken for sequencing was blood. These receptors were obtained from a woman in her 30s with Graves' ophthalmopathy.

This clonotype appeared a single time. A read error may explain this, as a much larger clone is one base away. The chain combines TRBV7-3 with TRBJ1-1; D is ambiguous. Trimming pared 5 bases from V and 1 base from J, leaving 8 bases between. Germline lookup yields CDR1 SGHTA and CDR2 FQGTGA. This CDR3 is 13 amino acids long. CDR3 amino acids: CASSLPSNTEAFF. CDR3 nucleotides: TGTGCCAGCAGCCTACCCTCGAACACTGAAGCTTTCTTT.

This clonotype was seen repeatedly, ten times or more. The chain is built from TRBV24-1 and TRBJ2-3, with 7 bases that match TRBD1. The CDR3 runs 16 residues. CDR1 and CDR2 (germline): KGHDR, SFDVKD. V lost 2 bases and J lost 4; bases outside the gene matches: 8. The CDR3 spells CATSDSPRTGSDTQYF. In DNA, the CDR3 is TGTGCCACCAGTGATTCACCCAGGACAGGATCAGATACGCAGTATTTT.

The chain employs TRBV11-2 and TRBJ2-5; 9 nucleotides align to TRBD1. Per the germline V gene, CDR1 is SGHAT and CDR2 is FQNNGV. Losses at the gene ends were 5 bases for V and 4 bases for J; bases not matched to a gene: 8. This CDR3 is built from 15 residues. The DNA for the CDR3 is TGTGCCAGCAGCACCCACAGGGGGCATCGAGAGACCCAGTACTTC. Translating gives CASSTHRGHRETQYF. Filled out from reference TRBV11-2 and TRBJ2-5, the complete variable domain reads EAGVAQSPRYKIIEKRQSVAFWCNPISGHATLYWYQQILGQGPKLLIQFQNNGVVDDSQLPKDRFSAERLKGVDSTLKIQPAKLEDSAVYLCASSTHRGHRETQYFGPGTRLLVL.